One and the same sample provided the 27 T cell receptor beta chains below, sequenced in a study of identical twins. TCRdb reanalysed the 5' RACE reads using MiXCR and keeps one entry per CDR3 protein. The sample has about 530,000 distinct CDR3 sequences, roughly 15% seen once. This same sample was also part of a study on yellow fever vaccine responses in identical twins.

Sequenced material: CD4+ T cells sorted from blood. The receptor source for this set is a woman under 30 in good health.

V and J are TRBV7-3 and TRBJ2-1; maybe TRBD1 (5 bases). The CDR3 runs 15 residues. V was trimmed by 5 bases and J by 0 bases, leaving 11 bases between them. Germline CDR1 reads SGHTA; CDR2 reads FQGTGA. Written as DNA, the CDR3 is TGTGCCAGCAGCGCACCAGGGCGCTCCTACAATGAGCAGTTCTTC. Translation: CASSAPGRSYNEQFF. The full variable domain, with the rest looked up from reference TRBV7-3 and TRBJ2-1, is GAGVSQTPSNKVTEKGKYVELRCDPISGHTALYWYRQSLGQGPEFLIYFQGTGAADDSGLPNDRFFAVRPEGSVSTLKIQRTERGDSAVYLCASSAPGRSYNEQFFGPGTRLTVL.

This clonotype was counted a few times. The CDR3 region is CASRKADQETQYF. The CDR3 DNA reads as TGTGCCAGCAGAAAAGCGGACCAAGAGACCCAGTACTTC. The genes are TRBV6-1 and TRBJ2-5, with D maybe TRBD2 (5 bases). V dropped 6 bases and J dropped 0 bases, with 8 bases sitting between them. The CDR3 length is 13 residues. Germline lookup yields CDR1 MNHNS and CDR2 SASEGT.

V usage is TRBV12-3 or TRBV12-4 and J usage is TRBJ2-2; D possibly corresponds to TRBD2 (7 bases). The V end lost 8 bases, the J end lost 5 bases, and 27 bases lay between the germline ends. The CDR3 length is 18 residues. The CDR3: CASDPQSVGGRVTGELFF. CDR3 DNA sequence: TGTGCCAGCGACCCTCAGTCGGTCGGGGGGCGAGTTACCGGGGAGCTGTTTTTT.

This clonotype was observed at least ten times. The rearrangement joins TRBV5-1 to TRBJ2-5; D not resolved. V was clipped by 2 bases and J by 4 bases, with 18 bases between them. The CDR3 runs to 16 residues. Germline loops: CDR1 SGHRS, CDR2 YFSETQ. CDR3 DNA: TGCGCCAGCAGCTTTGAGCGAATGAGTAGTGGAGAGACCCAGTACTTC. Its protein is CASSFERMSSGETQYF.

This clonotype was counted a few times. This rearrangement joins TRBV3-1 to TRBJ1-4, with D uncertain. V lost 4 bases, J lost 8 bases, and 11 bases lay in between. Germline CDR1 and CDR2: LGHDT and YNNKEL (reference sequence). The CDR3 has 13 amino acids. The CDR3 sequence is CASSPGRMEKLFF. The CDR3 coding sequence is TGTGCCAGCAGCCCCGGACGGATGGAAAAACTGTTTTTT.

This clonotype has only a few counts. The chain links TRBV7-8 to TRBJ2-1; TRBD1 matches at 8 bases. The CDR3 is 13 amino acids. Germline CDR1 is SGHVS and CDR2 is FQNEAQ. With 5 bases clipped from V and 9 bases from J, the junction kept 6 bases outside the gene matches. The CDR3: CASSPTGVPEQFF. For the CDR3, the DNA is TGTGCCAGCAGCCCGACAGGGGTACCTGAGCAGTTCTTC. The full variable domain, completed using reference TRBV7-8 and TRBJ2-1, is GAGVSQSPRYKVAKRGQDVALRCDPISGHVSLFWYQQALGQGPEFLTYFQNEAQLDKSGLPSDRFFAERPEGSVSTLKIQRTQQEDSAVYLCASSPTGVPEQFFGPGTRLTVL.

This clonotype was seen ten or more times. The chain carries TRBV28 and TRBJ2-3, with TRBD2 matching 9 bases. Germline assignment: CDR1 MDHEN and CDR2 SYDVKM. This CDR3 has 15 amino acids. With V trimmed by 9 bases and J by 1 base, 8 bases remained unmatched. This CDR3 is CASLGAGGGTDTQYF. CDR3 DNA sequence: TGTGCCAGTTTAGGAGCGGGGGGAGGCACAGATACGCAGTATTTT.

The chain uses TRBV11-3 and TRBJ2-7, with D unresolved. Per the germline V gene, CDR1 is SGHNT and CDR2 is YENEEA. The CDR3 loop spans 13 amino acids. V was clipped by 3 bases and J by 1 base, with 7 bases between them. The CDR3 protein is CASSFEMSYEQYF. In DNA form, the CDR3 reads TGTGCCAGCAGCTTTGAGATGTCCTACGAGCAGTACTTC.

This clonotype was counted a few times. CDR3: CASSEAPGLASNEQFF. CDR3 bases: TGTGCCAGCAGTGAAGCTCCGGGACTAGCGTCAAATGAGCAGTTCTTC. The chain links TRBV2 to TRBJ2-1; 10 bases agree with TRBD2. This CDR3 comprises 16 residues. The V gene end was trimmed by 0 bases and the J gene end by 7 bases; junction bases not matched to a gene: 6. CDR1 and CDR2 from the germline V gene are SNHLY and FYNNEI. Full variable domain (remainder filled in from reference TRBV2 and TRBJ2-1): EPEVTQTPSHQVTQMGQEVILRCVPISNHLYFYWYRQILGQKVEFLVSFYNNEISEKSEIFDDQFSVERPDGSNFTLKIRSTKLEDSAMYFCASSEAPGLASNEQFFGPGTRLTVL.

In this sample, this clonotype turned up a few times. The J gene is TRBJ1-5, the V gene TRBV20-1; 9 bases line up with TRBD1. Per germline, CDR1 DFQATT and CDR2 SNEGSKA (reference sequence). V was clipped by 4 bases and J by 0 bases; unmatched bases: 7. The CDR3 is made up of 16 amino acids. CDR3 amino acids: CSAIGGTGFSNQPQHF. The CDR3 nucleotides read TGCAGTGCTATTGGGGGGACAGGGTTTAGCAATCAGCCCCAGCATTTT.

This sequence joins TRBV12-3 or TRBV12-4 and TRBJ2-1; possibly TRBD1 for D (5 bases). CDR3 size: 13 residues. V was shortened by 5 bases and J by 0 bases, with 5 bases between the two germline ends. CDR3 protein: CASSDSSYNEQFF. The DNA for the CDR3 is TGTGCCAGCAGTGACAGCTCCTACAATGAGCAGTTCTTC.

The rearrangement joins TRBV10-3 to TRBJ1-1; 9 nucleotides align to TRBD1. The CDR3 loop spans 14 amino acids. Germline trimming cut 4 bases from V and 1 base from J; bases unmatched to any gene: 1. Germline CDR1 and CDR2: ENHRY and SYGVKD. CDR3 residues: CAISVGQGNTEAFF. DNA of the CDR3: TGTGCCATCAGTGTGGGACAGGGGAACACTGAAGCTTTCTTT.

The chain combines TRBV7-9 with TRBJ1-2; D call uncertain. Trimming stripped 4 bases from V and 2 bases from J, with 5 bases between. Germline V gene sequence: CDR1 SEHNR, CDR2 FQNEAQ (reference sequence). The CDR3 sequence is 12 residues long. DNA of the CDR3: TGTGCCAGCAGCTCCAAGAACTATGGCTACACCTTC. It is translated as CASSSKNYGYTF.

CDR3 nucleotide sequence: TGCGCCAGCAGCTCGACCGACCTTAGCGTCGAGCAGTACTTC. Its protein is CASSSTDLSVEQYF. The chain uses TRBV5-1 and TRBJ2-7, with a weak D call TRBD2 (5 bases). V dropped 3 bases and J dropped 6 bases, with 16 bases sitting between them. Per the germline V gene, CDR1 is SGHRS and CDR2 is YFSETQ. This CDR3 is built from 14 residues.

The chain uses TRBV10-3 and TRBJ1-3; D call uncertain. This CDR3 spans 15 amino acids. Germline V CDR1 and CDR2: ENHRY, SYGVKD. V lost 10 bases and J 0 bases, leaving 16 bases between the germline ends. The DNA of the CDR3 is TGTGCCACTGGAGACCGACGGAACTCTGGAAACACCATATATTTT. The encoded protein is CATGDRRNSGNTIYF.

The chain employs TRBV6-1 and TRBJ1-6; the D is unclear. V lost 6 bases and J 9 bases, leaving 15 bases between the germline ends. This CDR3 contains 14 residues. Germline CDR1 MNHNS, CDR2 SASEGT. CDR3 sequence (DNA): TGTGCCAGCAGAGGTTTGGGGTGGAGTTCACCCCTCCACTTT. It translates to CASRGLGWSSPLHF.

The V gene is TRBV11-2, the J gene TRBJ2-1, with 9 bases lining up with TRBD1. The CDR3 has 15 residues. The V gene end was trimmed by 4 bases and the J gene end by 2 bases; junction bases not matched to a gene: 3. Per germline, CDR1 SGHAT and CDR2 FQNNGV. CDR3 sequence (DNA): TGTGCCAGCAGCTCCTGGGACAGGGCCTACAATGAGCAGTTCTTC. Protein product: CASSSWDRAYNEQFF.

In its sample, this clonotype was seen a few times. The chain has TRBV10-3 and TRBJ2-7; unclear D gene. CDR3 size: 11 residues. CDR1 is ENHRY and CDR2 is SYGVKD in the germline V gene. Trimming took off 8 bases at V and 2 bases at J, with 7 bases between the two ends. The CDR3 is CAISEAYEQYF. The CDR3 DNA follows: TGTGCCATCTCGGAAGCCTACGAGCAGTACTTC.

V and J are TRBV24-1 and TRBJ2-2, with 7 positions matching TRBD2. The CDR3 runs 15 residues. The germline gives CDR1 KGHDR, CDR2 SFDVKD. With V trimmed by 3 bases and J by 3 bases, 3 bases remained unmatched. The CDR3 DNA is TGTGCCACCAGTGATCGCGGGAGTGACACCGGGGAGCTGTTTTTT. Its translation is CATSDRGSDTGELFF.

The chain uses TRBV11-2 and TRBJ1-5, with D hard to call. The germline gives CDR1 SGHAT, CDR2 FQNNGV. V shed 2 bases and J shed 5 bases, with 7 bases lying between them. The CDR3 has 13 amino acids. The CDR3 sequence is CASSLSRDQPQHF. DNA of the CDR3: TGTGCCAGCAGCTTATCCCGAGATCAGCCCCAGCATTTT.

The chain combines TRBV27 with TRBJ2-4; D is unclear. This CDR3 has 13 residues. Per germline, CDR1 MNHEY and CDR2 SMNVEV (reference sequence). The V and J ends lost 2 bases and 7 bases respectively, with 9 bases between them. The DNA for the CDR3 is TGTGCCAGCAGTTTACGAGGAGTGAACATTCAGTACTTC. Translating gives CASSLRGVNIQYF.

The chain recombines TRBV11-2 with TRBJ2-2, with D possibly TRBD1 on 5 matching bases. This CDR3 has 15 amino acids. Germline CDR1 reads SGHAT; CDR2 reads FQNNGV. Trimming left V 5 bases short and J 5 bases short, with 15 bases between. The CDR3 protein is CASSPPTGRTGELFF. The CDR3 bases are TGTGCCAGCAGCCCCCCCACAGGAAGAACCGGGGAGCTGTTTTTT.

This clonotype was detected ten times or more. The chain combines TRBV6-1 with TRBJ1-3; 7 bases agree with TRBD1. Germline values: CDR1 MNHNS, CDR2 SASEGT. The trim removed 6 bases at V and 7 bases at J, leaving 12 bases unmatched. The CDR3 sequence is 15 residues long. The CDR3 region has the DNA TGTGCCAGCAGCACTGGGACAGCGGTGGGGAACACCATATATTTT. Translation: CASSTGTAVGNTIYF.

This clonotype was counted between two and nine times. V gene TRBV20-1 combines with J gene TRBJ2-1, with 11 positions matching TRBD2. Germline CDR1 reads DFQATT; CDR2 reads SNEGSKA (reference sequence). The CDR3 contains 15 residues. J was trimmed by 3 bases and V by 5 bases; bases with no gene match: 6. CDR3 sequence reads: CSAGKGTSGYNEQFF. CDR3 bases: TGCAGTGCTGGCAAAGGGACTAGCGGCTACAATGAGCAGTTCTTC.

This clonotype was observed a handful of times. The chain uses TRBV7-9 and TRBJ1-2; TRBD1 agrees at 7 bases. Germline trimming cut 5 bases from V and 4 bases from J; bases unmatched to any gene: 10. CDR3 length: 15 amino acids. Germline V gives CDR1 SEHNR, CDR2 FQNEAQ (reference sequence). CDR3 coding DNA: TGTGCCAGCAGCAACCCCGGGGGACAGTCCTATGGCTACACCTTC. It encodes CASSNPGGQSYGYTF.

The chain uses TRBV5-1 and TRBJ2-2; no definite D call. This CDR3 comprises 14 residues. The germline V and J ends were trimmed by 4 bases and 4 bases, with 11 bases remaining between them. From germline, CDR1 is SGHRS and CDR2 YFSETQ. CDR3 nucleotides: TGCGCCAGCAGCCTGTGGCCGGTCACCGGGGAGCTGTTTTTT. Its protein product is CASSLWPVTGELFF. Combining the CDR3 with reference TRBV5-1 and TRBJ2-2 gives the whole variable domain KAGVTQTPRYLIKTRGQQVTLSCSPISGHRSVSWYQQTPGQGLQFLFEYFSETQRNKGNFPGRFSGRQFSNSRSEMNVSTLELGDSALYLCASSLWPVTGELFFGEGSRLTVL.

At least ten counts were recorded for this clonotype. The junction departs from germline at one end; a sequencing error may be responsible. J is TRBJ2-2 and V is TRBV5-1; 9 nucleotides agree with TRBD1. Germline loops: CDR1 SGHRS, CDR2 YFSETQ. There are 14 residues in the CDR3. The CDR3 loop reads CASSLDRGTGELFF. In nucleotides, the CDR3 is TGTGCCAGCAGCTTGGACAGGGGCACCGGGGAGCTGTTTTTT.